This TCR beta chain was recovered during a study of blood T cell repertoires in COVID-19. Generated by immunoSEQ multiplex PCR, the TCRdb table keeps only in-frame clones and is missing some. The sample has around 250,000 clones, about 82% seen once; the top ten hold 5% to 7%. The CDR3 totals 17 residues. With V trimmed by 6 bases and J by 4 bases, 10 bases remained unmatched. Germline assignment: CDR1 KGHSH and CDR2 LQKENI. This TCR derives from a woman at least 80 years old with COVID-19, enrolled during active disease. Sequenced input: peripheral blood. The chain carries TRBV18 and TRBJ2-2; 11 bases are shared with TRBD2. The CDR3 here is CASSLSSGTSGTGELFF. For the CDR3, the DNA is TGTGCCAGCTCCCTTTCCTCCGGGACTAGCGGCACCGGGGAGCTGTTTTTT.